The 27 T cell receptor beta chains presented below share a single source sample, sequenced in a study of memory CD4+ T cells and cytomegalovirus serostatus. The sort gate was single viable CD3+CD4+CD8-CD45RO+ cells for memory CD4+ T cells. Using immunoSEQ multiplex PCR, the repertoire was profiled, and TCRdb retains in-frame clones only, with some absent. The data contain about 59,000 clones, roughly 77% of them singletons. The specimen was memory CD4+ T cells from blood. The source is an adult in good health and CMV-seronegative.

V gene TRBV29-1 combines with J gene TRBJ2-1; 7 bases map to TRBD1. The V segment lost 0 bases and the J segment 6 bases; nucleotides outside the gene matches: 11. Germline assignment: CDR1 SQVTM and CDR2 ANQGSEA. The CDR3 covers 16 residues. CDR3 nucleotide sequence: TGCAGCGTTGAAGATCTTAACAGGGGAAGATCCAATGAGCAGTTCTTC. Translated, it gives CSVEDLNRGRSNEQFF.

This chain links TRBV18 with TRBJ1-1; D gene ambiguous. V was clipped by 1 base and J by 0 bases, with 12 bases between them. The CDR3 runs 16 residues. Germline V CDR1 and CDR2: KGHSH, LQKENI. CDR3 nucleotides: TGTGCCAGCTCACCACGACCAGAAACCATGAACACTGAAGCTTTCTTT. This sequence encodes CASSPRPETMNTEAFF.

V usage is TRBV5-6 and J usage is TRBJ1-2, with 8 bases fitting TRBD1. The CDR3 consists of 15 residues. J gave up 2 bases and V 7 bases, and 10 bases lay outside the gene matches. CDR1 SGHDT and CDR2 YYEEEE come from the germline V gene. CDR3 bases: TGTGCCAGCTATCCCCTGGACAGGGTAAACTATGGCTACACCTTC. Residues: CASYPLDRVNYGYTF.

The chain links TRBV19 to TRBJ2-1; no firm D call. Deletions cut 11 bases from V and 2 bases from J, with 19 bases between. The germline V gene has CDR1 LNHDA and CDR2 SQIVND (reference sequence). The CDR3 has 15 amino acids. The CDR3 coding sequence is TGTGCCGTTAGGACGGGCAGTGGCACCTACAATGAGCAGTTCTTC. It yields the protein CAVRTGSGTYNEQFF.

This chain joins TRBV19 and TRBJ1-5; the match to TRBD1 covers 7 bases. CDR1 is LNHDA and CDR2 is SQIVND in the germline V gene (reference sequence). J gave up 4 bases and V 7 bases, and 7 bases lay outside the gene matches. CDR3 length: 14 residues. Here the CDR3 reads CASNPQQGNQPQHF. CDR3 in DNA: TGTGCCAGTAATCCCCAACAGGGGAATCAGCCCCAGCATTTT.

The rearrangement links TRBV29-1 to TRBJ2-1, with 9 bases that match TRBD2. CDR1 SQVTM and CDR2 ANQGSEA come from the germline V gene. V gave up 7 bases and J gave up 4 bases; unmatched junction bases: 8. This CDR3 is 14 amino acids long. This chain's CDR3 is CSGLTSGVYNEQFF. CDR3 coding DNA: TGCAGCGGGTTGACTAGCGGAGTTTACAATGAGCAGTTCTTC.

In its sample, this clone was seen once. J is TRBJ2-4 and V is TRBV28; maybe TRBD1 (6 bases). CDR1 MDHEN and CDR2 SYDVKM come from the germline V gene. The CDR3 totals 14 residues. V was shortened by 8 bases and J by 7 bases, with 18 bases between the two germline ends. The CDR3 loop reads CASVPTGGENIQYF. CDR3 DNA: TGTGCCAGCGTGCCGACAGGAGGTGAGAACATTCAGTACTTC.

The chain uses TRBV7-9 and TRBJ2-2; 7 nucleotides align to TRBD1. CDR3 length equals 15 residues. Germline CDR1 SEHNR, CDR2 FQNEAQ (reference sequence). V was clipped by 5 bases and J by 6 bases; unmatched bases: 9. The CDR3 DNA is TGTGCCAGCAGCCGAAGACAGGGTGGAGCCGGGGAGCTGTTTTTT. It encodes CASSRRQGGAGELFF. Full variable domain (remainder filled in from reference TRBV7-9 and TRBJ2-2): DTGVSQNPRHKITKRGQNVTFRCDPISEHNRLYWYRQTLGQGPEFLTYFQNEAQLEKSRLLSDRFSAERPKGSFSTLEIQRTEQGDSAMYLCASSRRQGGAGELFFGEGSRLTVL.

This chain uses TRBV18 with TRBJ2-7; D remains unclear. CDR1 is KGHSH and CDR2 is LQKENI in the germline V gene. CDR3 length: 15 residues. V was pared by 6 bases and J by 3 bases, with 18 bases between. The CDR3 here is CASSLPGLTFYEQYF. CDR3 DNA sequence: TGTGCCAGCTCTCTTCCGGGCCTTACCTTCTACGAGCAGTACTTC.

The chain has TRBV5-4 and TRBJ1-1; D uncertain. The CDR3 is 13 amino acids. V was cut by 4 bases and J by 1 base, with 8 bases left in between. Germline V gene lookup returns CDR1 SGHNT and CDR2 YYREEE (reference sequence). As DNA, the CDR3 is TGTGCCAGCAGCCTTAGTCCGAACACTGAAGCTTTCTTT. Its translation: CASSLSPNTEAFF.

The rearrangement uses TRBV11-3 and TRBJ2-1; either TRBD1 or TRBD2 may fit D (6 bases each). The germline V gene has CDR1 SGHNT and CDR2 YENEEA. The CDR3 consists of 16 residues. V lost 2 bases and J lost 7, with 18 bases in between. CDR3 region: CASSLRGAGGKNEQFF. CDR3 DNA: TGTGCCAGCAGCTTAAGGGGGGCCGGAGGTAAGAATGAGCAGTTCTTC.

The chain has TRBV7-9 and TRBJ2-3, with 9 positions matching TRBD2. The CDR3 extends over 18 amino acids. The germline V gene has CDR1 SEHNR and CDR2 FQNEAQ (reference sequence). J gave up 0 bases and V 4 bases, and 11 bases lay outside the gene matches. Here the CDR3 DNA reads TGTGCCAGCAGCTCCCCCGAACTAGCGGGTTCTAGCACAGATACGCAGTATTTT. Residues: CASSSPELAGSSTDTQYF.

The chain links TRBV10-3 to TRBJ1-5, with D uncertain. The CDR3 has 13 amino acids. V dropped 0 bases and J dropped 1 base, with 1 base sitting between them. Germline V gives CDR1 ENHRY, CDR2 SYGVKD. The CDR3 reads CAISESSNQPQHF. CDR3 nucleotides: TGTGCCATCAGTGAGTCAAGCAATCAGCCCCAGCATTTT.

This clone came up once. The DNA for the CDR3 is TGCAGCGTAACAGGGGTTCGAGATACGCAGTATTTT. Translated: CSVTGVRDTQYF. This chain joins TRBV29-1 and TRBJ2-3, with 7 bases identical to TRBD1. The V segment lost 6 bases and the J segment 5 bases; nucleotides outside the gene matches: 5. The CDR3 runs to 12 residues. Germline V lookup: CDR1 SQVTM, CDR2 ANQGSEA.

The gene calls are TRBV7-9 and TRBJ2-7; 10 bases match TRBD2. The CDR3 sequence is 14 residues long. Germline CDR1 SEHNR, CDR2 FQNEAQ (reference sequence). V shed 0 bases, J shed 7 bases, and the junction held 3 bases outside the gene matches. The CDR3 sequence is CASSLAASGREQYF. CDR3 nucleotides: TGTGCCAGCAGCTTAGCAGCTAGCGGGAGAGAGCAGTACTTC.

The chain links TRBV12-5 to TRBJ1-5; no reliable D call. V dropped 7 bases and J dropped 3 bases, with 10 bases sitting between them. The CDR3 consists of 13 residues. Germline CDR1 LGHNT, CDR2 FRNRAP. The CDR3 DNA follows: TGTGCTAGTGCCTTGTTCACCAATCAGCCCCAGCATTTT. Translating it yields CASALFTNQPQHF.

Written as DNA, the CDR3 is TGTGCCAGCAGCCCGCAGACAGGTGATGGCTACACCTTC. Amino acid sequence: CASSPQTGDGYTF. The chain employs TRBV7-3 and TRBJ1-2, with TRBD1 as a possible D gene (6 bases). V was clipped by 5 bases and J by 6 bases, with 13 bases between them. Germline loops: CDR1 SGHTA, CDR2 FQGTGA. The CDR3 extends over 13 amino acids.

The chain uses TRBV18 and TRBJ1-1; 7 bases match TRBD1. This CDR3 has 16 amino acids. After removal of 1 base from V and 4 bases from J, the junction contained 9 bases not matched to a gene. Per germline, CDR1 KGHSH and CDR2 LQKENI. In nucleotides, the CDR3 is TGTGCCAGCTCACCACAGGCGGACAGGATTGGCACTGAAGCTTTCTTT. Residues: CASSPQADRIGTEAFF.

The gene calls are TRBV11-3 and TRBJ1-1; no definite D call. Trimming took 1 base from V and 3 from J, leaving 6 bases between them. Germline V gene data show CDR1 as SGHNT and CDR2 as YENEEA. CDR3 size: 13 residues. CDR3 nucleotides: TGTGCCAGCAGCTTAGCATCCGACACTGAAGCTTTCTTT. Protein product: CASSLASDTEAFF.

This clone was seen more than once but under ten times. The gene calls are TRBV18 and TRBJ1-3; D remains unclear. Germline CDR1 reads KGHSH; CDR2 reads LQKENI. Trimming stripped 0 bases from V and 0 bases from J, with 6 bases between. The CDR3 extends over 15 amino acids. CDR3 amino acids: CASSPPSNSGNTIYF. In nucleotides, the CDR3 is TGTGCCAGCTCACCACCCAGTAACTCTGGAAACACCATATATTTT.

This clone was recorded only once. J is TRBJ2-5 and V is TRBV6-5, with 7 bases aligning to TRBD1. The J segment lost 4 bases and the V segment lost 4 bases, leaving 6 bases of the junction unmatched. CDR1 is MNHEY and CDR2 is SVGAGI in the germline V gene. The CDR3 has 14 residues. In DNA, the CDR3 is TGTGCCAGCAGTTCTACAGGGGATGGAGAGACCCAGTACTTC. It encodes CASSSTGDGETQYF.

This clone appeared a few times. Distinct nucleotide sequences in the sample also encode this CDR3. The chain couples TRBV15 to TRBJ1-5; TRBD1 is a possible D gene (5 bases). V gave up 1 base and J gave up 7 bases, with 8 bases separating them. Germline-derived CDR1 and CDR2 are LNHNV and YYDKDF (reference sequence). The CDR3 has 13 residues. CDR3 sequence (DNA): TGTGCCACCAGCAGAGGGGGGGAGCAGCCCCAGCATTTT. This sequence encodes CATSRGGEQPQHF.

As DNA, the CDR3 is TGTGCCAGCAGCCCTGACAATTTTCGGTACCAAGAGACCCAGTACTTC. Its translation is CASSPDNFRYQETQYF. The V call is TRBV14, the J call TRBJ2-5; the D is unclear. V lost 4 bases and J lost 0, with 15 bases in between. This CDR3 is built from 16 residues. Germline values: CDR1 SGHDN, CDR2 FVKESK.

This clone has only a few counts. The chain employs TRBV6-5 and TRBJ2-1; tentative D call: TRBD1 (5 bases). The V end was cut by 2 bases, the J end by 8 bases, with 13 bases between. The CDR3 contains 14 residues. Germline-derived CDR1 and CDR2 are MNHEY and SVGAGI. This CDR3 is CASSYLAGQDEQFF. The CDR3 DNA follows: TGTGCCAGCAGTTACCTGGCAGGGCAGGATGAGCAGTTCTTC.

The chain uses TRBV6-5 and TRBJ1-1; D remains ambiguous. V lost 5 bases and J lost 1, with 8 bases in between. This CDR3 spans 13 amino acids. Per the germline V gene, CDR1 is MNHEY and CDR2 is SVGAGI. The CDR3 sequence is CASSDQKNTEAFF. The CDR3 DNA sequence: TGTGCCAGCAGTGACCAAAAGAACACTGAAGCTTTCTTT.

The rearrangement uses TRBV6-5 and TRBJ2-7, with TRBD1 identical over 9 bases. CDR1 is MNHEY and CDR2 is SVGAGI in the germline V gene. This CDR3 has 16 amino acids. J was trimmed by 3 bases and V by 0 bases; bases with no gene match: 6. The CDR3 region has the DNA TGTGCCAGCAGTTACTCGCCGGACAGGGGATACTACGAGCAGTACTTC. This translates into CASSYSPDRGYYEQYF.

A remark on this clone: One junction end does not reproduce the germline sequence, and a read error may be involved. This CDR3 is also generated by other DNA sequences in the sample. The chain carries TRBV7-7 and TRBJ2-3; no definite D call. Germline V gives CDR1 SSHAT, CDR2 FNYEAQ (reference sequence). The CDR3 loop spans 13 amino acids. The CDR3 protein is CASSPSPRDTQYF. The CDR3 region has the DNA TGTGCTAGCAGCCCGTCTCCGCGAGATACGCAGTATTTT.